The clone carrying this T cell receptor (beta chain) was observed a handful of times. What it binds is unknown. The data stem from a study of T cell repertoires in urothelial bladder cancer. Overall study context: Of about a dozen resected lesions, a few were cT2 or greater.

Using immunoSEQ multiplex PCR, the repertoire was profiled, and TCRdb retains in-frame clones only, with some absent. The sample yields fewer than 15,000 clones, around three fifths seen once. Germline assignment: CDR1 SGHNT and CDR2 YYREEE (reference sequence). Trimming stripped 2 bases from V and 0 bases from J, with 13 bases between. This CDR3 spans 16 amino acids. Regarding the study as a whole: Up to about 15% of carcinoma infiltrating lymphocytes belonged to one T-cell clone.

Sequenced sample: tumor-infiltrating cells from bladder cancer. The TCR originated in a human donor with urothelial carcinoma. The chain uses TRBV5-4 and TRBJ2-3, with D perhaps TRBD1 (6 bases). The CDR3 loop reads CASSFVRQASTDTQYF. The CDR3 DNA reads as TGTGCCAGCAGCTTCGTACGACAGGCAAGCACAGATACGCAGTATTTT. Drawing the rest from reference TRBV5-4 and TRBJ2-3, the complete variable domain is ETGVTQSPTHLIKTRGQQVTLRCSSQSGHNTVSWYQQALGQGPQFIFQYYREEENGRGNFPPRFSGLQFPNYSSELNVNALELDDSALYLCASSFVRQASTDTQYFGPGTRLTVL.